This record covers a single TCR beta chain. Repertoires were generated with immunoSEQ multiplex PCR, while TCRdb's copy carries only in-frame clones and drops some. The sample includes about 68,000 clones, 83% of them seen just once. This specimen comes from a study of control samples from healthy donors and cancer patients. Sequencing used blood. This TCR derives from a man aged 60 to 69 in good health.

This CDR3 reads CASSQEAEGTHSNQPQHF. DNA of the CDR3: TGCGCCAGCAGCCAAGAAGCGGAAGGGACCCATAGCAATCAGCCCCAGCATTTT. The V call is TRBV4-3, the J call TRBJ1-5; TRBD1 is a possible D gene (5 bases). Germline V lookup: CDR1 LGHNA, CDR2 YSLEER. This CDR3 region has 18 residues. V lost 0 bases and J 0 bases, leaving 15 bases between the germline ends.